The T cell receptor beta chain under discussion was sequenced for a study of T cells in Graves' hyperthyroidism and ophthalmopathy. Turning to this clonotype: The antigen is undetermined.

The TCR beta CDR3 regions underwent amplification using RNA transcripts as the source. HTBI primers were employed in a first-round RT-PCR of the TCR CDR3. A single record per CDR3 protein comes from TCRdb applying MiXCR to the multiplex PCR reads. The top ten clones hold less than 8.5% of a sample with hundreds of thousands of distinct CDR3 sequences, about 45% of them seen once. Germline V gene lookup returns CDR1 MNHNY and CDR2 SVGAGI (reference sequence). The CDR3 extends over 13 amino acids. With 7 bases clipped from V and 5 bases from J, the junction kept 8 bases outside the gene matches. Whole-study findings and limits: A model using 13 V-J features told ophthalmopathy apart from stable hyperthyroidism.

The sequence was collected from an adult man with Graves' disease, either hyperthyroidism or ophthalmopathy (not recorded which). The sequencing sample was made of peripheral blood or thyroid tissue (not recorded which). The gene calls are TRBV6-6 and TRBJ2-7, with 7 nucleotides matching TRBD2. CDR3: CASKPSGNNEQYF. CDR3 bases: TGTGCCAGCAAACCCAGCGGGAACAACGAGCAGTACTTC.